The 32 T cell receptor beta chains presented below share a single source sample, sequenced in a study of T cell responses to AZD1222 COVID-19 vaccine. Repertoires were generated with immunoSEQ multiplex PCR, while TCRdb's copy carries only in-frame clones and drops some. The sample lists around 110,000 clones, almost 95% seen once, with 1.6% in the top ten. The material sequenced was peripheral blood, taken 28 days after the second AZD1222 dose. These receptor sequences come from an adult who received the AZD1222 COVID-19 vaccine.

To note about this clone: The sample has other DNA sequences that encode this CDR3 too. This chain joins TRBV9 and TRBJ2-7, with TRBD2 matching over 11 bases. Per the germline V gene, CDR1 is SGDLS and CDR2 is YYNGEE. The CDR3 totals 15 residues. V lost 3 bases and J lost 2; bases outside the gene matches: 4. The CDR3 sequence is CASSAGTSGTYEQYF. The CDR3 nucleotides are TGTGCCAGCAGCGCCGGGACTAGCGGAACCTACGAGCAGTACTTC.

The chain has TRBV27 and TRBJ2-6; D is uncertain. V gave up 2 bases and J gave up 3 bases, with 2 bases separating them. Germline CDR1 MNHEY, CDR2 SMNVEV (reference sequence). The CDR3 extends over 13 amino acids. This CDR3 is CASSLNGANVLTF. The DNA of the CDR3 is TGTGCCAGCAGTTTAAATGGGGCCAACGTCCTGACTTTC.

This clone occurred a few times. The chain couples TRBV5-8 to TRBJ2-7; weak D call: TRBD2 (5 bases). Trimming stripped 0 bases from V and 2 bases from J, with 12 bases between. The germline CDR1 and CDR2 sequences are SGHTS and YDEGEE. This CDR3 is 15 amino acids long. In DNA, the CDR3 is TGTGCCAGCAGCTTGGGTGGGAGTATCGCCTACGAGCAGTACTTC. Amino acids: CASSLGGSIAYEQYF.

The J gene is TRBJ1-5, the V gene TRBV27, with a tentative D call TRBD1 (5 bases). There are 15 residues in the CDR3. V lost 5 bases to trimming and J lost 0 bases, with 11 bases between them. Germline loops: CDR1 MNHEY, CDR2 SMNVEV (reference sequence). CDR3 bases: TGTGCCAGCAGTCCGCCAGGGAATAGCAATCAGCCCCAGCATTTT. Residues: CASSPPGNSNQPQHF.

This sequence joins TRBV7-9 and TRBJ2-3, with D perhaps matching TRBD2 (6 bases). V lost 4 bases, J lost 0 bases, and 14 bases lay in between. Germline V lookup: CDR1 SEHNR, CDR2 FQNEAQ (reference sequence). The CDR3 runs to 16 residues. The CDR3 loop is CASSSGGLKSTDTQYF. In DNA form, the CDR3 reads TGTGCCAGCAGCTCCGGAGGGTTGAAAAGCACAGATACGCAGTATTTT.

This CDR3 reads CASSEGIGRGLPYEQYF. DNA for the CDR3: TGTGCCAGCAGTGAAGGGATCGGCAGGGGGCTTCCCTACGAGCAGTACTTC. This chain connects TRBV6-1 to TRBJ2-7; TRBD1 matches 8 bases. Per the germline V gene, CDR1 is MNHNS and CDR2 is SASEGT. There are 17 residues in the CDR3. Trimming at V came to 1 base and at J to 2 bases, leaving 10 bases not matched to a gene.

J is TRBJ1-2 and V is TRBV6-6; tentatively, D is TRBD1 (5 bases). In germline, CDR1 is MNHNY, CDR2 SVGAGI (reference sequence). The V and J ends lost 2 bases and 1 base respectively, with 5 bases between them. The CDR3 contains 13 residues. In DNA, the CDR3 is TGTGCCAGCAGTTACGACAGTAACTATGGCTACACCTTC. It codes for CASSYDSNYGYTF.

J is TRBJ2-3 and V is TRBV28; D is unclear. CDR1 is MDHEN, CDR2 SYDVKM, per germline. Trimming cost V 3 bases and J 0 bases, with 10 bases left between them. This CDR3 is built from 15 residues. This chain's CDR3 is CASSLPAFSTDTQYF. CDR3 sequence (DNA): TGTGCCAGCAGTTTGCCAGCTTTCAGCACAGATACGCAGTATTTT.

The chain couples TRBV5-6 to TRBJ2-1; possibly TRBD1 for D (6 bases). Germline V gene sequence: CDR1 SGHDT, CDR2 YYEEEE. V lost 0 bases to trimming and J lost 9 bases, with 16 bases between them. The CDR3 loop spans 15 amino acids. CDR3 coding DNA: TGTGCCAGCAGCTTGGTCGGCAGGGGACGAGGTGAGCAGTTCTTC. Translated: CASSLVGRGRGEQFF. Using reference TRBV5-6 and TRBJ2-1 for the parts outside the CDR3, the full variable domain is DAGVTQSPTHLIKTRGQQVTLRCSPKSGHDTVSWYQQALGQGPQFIFQYYEEEERQRGNFPDRFSGHQFPNYSSELNVNALLLGDSALYLCASSLVGRGRGEQFFGPGTRLTVL.

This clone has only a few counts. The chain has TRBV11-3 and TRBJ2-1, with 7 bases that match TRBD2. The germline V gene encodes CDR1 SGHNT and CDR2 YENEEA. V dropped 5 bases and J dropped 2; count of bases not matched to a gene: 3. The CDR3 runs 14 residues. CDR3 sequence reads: CASSPSGTYNEQFF. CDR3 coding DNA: TGTGCCAGCAGCCCAAGCGGGACCTACAATGAGCAGTTCTTC.

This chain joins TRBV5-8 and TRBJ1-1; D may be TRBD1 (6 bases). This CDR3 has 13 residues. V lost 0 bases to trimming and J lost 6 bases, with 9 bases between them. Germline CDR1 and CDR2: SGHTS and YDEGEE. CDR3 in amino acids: CASSLDGGAEAFF. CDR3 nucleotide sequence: TGTGCCAGCAGCTTGGATGGGGGCGCTGAAGCTTTCTTT.

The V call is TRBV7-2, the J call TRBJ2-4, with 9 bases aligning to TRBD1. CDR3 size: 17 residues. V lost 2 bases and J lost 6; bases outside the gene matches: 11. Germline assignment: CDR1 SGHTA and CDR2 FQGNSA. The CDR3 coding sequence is TGTGCCAGCAGCTTATTAATGTACGGGACAGGGTCAAACATTCAGTACTTC. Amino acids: CASSLLMYGTGSNIQYF. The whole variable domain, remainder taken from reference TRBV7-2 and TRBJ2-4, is GAGVSQSPSNKVTEKGKDVELRCDPISGHTALYWYRQSLGQGLEFLIYFQGNSAPDKSGLPSDRFSAERTGGSVSTLTIQRTQQEDSAVYLCASSLLMYGTGSNIQYFGAGTRLSVL.

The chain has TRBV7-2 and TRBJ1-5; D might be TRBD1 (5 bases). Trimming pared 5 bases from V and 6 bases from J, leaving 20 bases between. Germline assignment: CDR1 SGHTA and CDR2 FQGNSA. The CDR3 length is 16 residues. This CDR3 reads CASSPGTTLRGQPQHF. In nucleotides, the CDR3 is TGTGCCAGCAGCCCCGGGACTACCCTAAGGGGTCAGCCCCAGCATTTT.

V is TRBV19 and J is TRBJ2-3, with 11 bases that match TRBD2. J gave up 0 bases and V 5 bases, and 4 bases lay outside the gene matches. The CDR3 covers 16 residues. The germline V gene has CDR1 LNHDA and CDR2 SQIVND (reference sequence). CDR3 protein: CASSPRLAGSTDTQYF. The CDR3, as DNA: TGTGCCAGTAGTCCCCGACTAGCGGGGAGCACAGATACGCAGTATTTT. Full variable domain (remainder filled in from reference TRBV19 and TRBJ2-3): DGGITQSPKYLFRKEGQNVTLSCEQNLNHDAMYWYRQDPGQGLRLIYYSQIVNDFQKGDIAEGYSVSREKKESFPLTVTSAQKNPTAFYLCASSPRLAGSTDTQYFGPGTRLTVL.

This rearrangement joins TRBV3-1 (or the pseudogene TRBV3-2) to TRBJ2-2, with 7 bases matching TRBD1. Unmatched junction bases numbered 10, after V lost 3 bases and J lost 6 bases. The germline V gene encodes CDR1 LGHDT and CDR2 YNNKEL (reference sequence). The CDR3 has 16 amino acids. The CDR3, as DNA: TGTGCCAGCAGCCAGGCCCCCACAGGGGTCCCCGGGGAGCTGTTTTTT. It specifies CASSQAPTGVPGELFF.

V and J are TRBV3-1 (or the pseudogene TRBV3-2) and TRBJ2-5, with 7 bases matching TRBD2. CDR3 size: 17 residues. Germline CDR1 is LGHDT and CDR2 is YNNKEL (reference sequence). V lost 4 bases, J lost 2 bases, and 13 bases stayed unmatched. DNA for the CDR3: TGTGCCAGCAGCCGCCAAACCCCTAGCGGACCTCAAGAGACCCAGTACTTC. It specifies CASSRQTPSGPQETQYF.

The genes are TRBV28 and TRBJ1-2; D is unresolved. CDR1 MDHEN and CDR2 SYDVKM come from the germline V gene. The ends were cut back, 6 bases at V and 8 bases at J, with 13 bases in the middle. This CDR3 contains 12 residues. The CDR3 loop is CASSFRKEGYTF. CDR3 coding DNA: TGTGCCAGCAGCTTCAGGAAAGAGGGCTACACCTTC.

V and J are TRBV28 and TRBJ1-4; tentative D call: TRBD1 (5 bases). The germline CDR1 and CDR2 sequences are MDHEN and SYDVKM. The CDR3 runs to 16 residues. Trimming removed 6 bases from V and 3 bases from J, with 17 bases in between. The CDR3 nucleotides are TGTGCCAGCAGAGATGAGCGGGGGACCTCTAATGAAAAACTGTTTTTT. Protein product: CASRDERGTSNEKLFF.

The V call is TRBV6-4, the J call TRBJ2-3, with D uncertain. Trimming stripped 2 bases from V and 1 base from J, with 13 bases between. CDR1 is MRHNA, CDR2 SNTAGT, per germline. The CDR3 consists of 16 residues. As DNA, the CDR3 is TGTGCCAGCAGTGACAGGGCAGGACGTGGCACAGATACGCAGTATTTT. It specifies CASSDRAGRGTDTQYF.

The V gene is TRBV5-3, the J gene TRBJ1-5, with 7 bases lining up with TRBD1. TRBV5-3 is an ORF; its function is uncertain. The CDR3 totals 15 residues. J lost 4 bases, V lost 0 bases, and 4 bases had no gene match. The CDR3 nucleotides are TGTGCCAGAAGCTTGGCGGGACAGACAAATCAGCCCCAGCATTTT. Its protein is CARSLAGQTNQPQHF.

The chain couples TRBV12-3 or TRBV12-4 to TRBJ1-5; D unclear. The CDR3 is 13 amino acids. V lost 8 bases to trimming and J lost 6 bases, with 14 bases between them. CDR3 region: CASGLGEGQPQHF. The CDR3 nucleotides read TGTGCCAGCGGCCTTGGGGAGGGTCAGCCCCAGCATTTT.

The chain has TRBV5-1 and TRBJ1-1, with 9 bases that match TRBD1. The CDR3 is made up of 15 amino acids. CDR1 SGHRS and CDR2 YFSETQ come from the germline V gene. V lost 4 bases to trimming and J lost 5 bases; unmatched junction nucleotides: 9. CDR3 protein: CASSTGQGLGTEAFF. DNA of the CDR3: TGCGCCAGCAGCACGGGACAGGGACTAGGTACTGAAGCTTTCTTT. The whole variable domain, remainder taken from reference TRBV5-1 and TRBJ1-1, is KAGVTQTPRYLIKTRGQQVTLSCSPISGHRSVSWYQQTPGQGLQFLFEYFSETQRNKGNFPGRFSGRQFSNSRSEMNVSTLELGDSALYLCASSTGQGLGTEAFFGQGTRLTVV.

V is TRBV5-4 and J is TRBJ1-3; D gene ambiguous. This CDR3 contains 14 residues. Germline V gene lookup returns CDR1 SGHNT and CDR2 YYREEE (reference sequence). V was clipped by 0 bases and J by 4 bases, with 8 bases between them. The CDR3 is CASSLVGVGNTIYF. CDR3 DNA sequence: TGTGCCAGCAGCTTGGTCGGGGTAGGAAACACCATATATTTT.

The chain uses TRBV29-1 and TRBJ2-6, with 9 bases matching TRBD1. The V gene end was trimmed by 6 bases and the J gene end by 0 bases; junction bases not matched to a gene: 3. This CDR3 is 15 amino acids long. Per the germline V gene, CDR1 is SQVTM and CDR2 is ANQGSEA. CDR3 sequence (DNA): TGCAGCGTCGGACAGGGGAACTCTGGGGCCAACGTCCTGACTTTC. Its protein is CSVGQGNSGANVLTF.

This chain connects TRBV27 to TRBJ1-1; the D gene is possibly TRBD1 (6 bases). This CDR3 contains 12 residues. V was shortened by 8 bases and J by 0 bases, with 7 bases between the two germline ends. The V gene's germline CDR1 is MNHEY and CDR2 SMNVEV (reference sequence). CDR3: CASRTVNTEAFF. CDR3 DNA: TGTGCCAGCCGGACAGTGAACACTGAAGCTTTCTTT.

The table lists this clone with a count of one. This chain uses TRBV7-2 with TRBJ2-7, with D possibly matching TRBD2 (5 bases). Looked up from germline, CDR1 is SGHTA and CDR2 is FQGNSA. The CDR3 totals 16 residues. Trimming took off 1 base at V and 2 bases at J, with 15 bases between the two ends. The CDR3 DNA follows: TGTGCCAGCAGCTTAGGAGCGGCGACAAATACCTACGAGCAGTACTTC. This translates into CASSLGAATNTYEQYF. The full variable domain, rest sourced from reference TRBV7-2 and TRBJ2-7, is GAGVSQSPSNKVTEKGKDVELRCDPISGHTALYWYRQSLGQGLEFLIYFQGNSAPDKSGLPSDRFSAERTGGSVSTLTIQRTQQEDSAVYLCASSLGAATNTYEQYFGPGTRLTVT.

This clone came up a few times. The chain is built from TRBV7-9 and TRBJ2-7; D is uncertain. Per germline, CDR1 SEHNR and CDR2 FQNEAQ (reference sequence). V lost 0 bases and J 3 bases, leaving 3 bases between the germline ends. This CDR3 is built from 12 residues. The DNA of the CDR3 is TGTGCCAGCAGCTTAGCGGTCTACGAGCAGTACTTC. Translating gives CASSLAVYEQYF.

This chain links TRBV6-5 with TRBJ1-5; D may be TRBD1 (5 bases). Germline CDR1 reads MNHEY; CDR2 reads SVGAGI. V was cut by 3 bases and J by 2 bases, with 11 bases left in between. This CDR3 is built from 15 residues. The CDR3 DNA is TGTGCCAGCAGTTATCGGGGCGCCGGCAATCAGCCCCAGCATTTT. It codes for CASSYRGAGNQPQHF.

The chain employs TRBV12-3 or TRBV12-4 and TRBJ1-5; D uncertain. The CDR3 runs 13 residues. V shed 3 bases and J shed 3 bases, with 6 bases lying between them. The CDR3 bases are TGTGCCAGCAGTTTTAGCAACAATCAGCCCCAGCATTTT. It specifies CASSFSNNQPQHF.

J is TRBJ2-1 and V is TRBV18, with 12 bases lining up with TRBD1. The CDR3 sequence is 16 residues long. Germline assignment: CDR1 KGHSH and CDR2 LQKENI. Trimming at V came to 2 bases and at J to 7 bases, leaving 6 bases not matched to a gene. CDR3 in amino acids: CASSPGTGGAGNEQFF. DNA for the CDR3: TGTGCCAGCTCACCAGGGACAGGGGGCGCAGGGAATGAGCAGTTCTTC.

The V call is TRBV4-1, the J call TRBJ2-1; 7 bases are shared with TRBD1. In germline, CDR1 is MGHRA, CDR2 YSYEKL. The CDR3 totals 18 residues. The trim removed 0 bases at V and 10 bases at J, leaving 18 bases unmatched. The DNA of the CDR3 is TGCGCCAGCAGCCAAGATAGTGGGCTATCCAACCCCAGGGGGGAGCAGTTCTTC. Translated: CASSQDSGLSNPRGEQFF.

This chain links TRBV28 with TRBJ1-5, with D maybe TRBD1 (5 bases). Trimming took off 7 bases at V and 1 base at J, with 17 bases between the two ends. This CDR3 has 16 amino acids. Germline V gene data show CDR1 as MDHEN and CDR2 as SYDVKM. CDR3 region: CASTNEGPGSNQPQHF. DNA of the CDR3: TGTGCCAGCACCAACGAGGGGCCTGGGAGCAATCAGCCCCAGCATTTT.